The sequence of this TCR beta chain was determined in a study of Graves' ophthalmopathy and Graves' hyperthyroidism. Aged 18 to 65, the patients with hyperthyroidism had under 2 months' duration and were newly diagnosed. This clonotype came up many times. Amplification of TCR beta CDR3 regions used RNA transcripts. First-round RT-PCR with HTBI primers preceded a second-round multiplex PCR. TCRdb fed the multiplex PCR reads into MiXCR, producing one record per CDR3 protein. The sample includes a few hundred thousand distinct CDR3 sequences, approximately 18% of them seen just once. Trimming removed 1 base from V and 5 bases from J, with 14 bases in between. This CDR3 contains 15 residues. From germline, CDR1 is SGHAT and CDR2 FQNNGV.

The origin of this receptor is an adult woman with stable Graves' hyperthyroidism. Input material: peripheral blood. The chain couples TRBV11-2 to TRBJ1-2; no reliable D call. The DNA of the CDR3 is TGTGCCAGCAGCTTAGTGATAGGCAGATCTTATGGCTACACCTTC. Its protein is CASSLVIGRSYGYTF. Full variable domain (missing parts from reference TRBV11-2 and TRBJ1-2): EAGVAQSPRYKIIEKRQSVAFWCNPISGHATLYWYQQILGQGPKLLIQFQNNGVVDDSQLPKDRFSAERLKGVDSTLKIQPAKLEDSAVYLCASSLVIGRSYGYTFGSGTRLTVV.